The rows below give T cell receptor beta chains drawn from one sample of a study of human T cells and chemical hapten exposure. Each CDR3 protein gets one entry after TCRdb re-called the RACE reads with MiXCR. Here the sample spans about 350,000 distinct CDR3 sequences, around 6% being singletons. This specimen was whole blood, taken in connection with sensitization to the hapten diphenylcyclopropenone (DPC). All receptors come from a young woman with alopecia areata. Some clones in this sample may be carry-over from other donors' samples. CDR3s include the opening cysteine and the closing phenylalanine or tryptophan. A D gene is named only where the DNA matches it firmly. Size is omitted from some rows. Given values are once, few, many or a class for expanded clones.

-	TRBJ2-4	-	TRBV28	CASGTGAKNIQYF	TGTGCCAGCGGTACGGGGGCCAAAAACATTCAGTACTTC
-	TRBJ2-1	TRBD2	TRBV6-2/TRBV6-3	CASRPSGGSSEQFF	TGTGCCAGCAGACCTAGCGGGGGGAGCAGTGAGCAGTTCTTC
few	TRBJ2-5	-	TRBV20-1	CSARDLASQRTQYF	TGCAGTGCTAGAGATCTCGCAAGCCAACGGACCCAGTACTTC
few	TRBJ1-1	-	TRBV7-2	CASSFGGVRSTEAFF	TGTGCCAGCAGCTTTGGAGGGGTCCGCAGCACTGAAGCTTTCTTT
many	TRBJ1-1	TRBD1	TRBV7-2	CASSLGSGGLYTEAFF	TGTGCCAGCAGCTTAGGGTCAGGGGGGCTTTACACTGAAGCTTTCTTT
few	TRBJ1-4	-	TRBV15	CATSGDTTNEKLFF	TGTGCCACCAGCGGGGACACCACTAATGAAAAACTGTTTTTT
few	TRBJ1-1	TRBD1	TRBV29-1	CSVELTGDTEAFF	TGCAGCGTTGAACTAACAGGGGACACTGAAGCTTTCTTT
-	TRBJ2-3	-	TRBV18	CASSQSEVGTTDTQYF	TGTGCCAGCTCACAATCGGAGGTCGGTACTACAGATACGCAGTATTTT
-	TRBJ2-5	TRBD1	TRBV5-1	CASARMQGAGETQYF	TGCGCCAGCGCCCGCATGCAGGGGGCTGGAGAGACCCAGTACTTC
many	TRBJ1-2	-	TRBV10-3	CAISESGDYGYTF	TGTGCCATCAGTGAGTCTGGGGACTATGGCTACACCTTC
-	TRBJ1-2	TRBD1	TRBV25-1	CASSPTGVFYGYTF	TGTGCCAGCAGTCCTACAGGGGTCTTCTATGGCTACACCTTC
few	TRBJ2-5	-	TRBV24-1	CATSDSGPREAQYF	TGTGCCACCAGTGATTCCGGGCCTAGAGAGGCCCAGTACTTC
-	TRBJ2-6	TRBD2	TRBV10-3	CAISDAGVSGANVLTF	TGTGCCATCAGTGACGCGGGGGTCTCTGGGGCCAACGTCCTGACTTTC
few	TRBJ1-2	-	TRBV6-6	CASSYPDPGLGYGYTF	TGTGCCAGCAGTTACCCGGACCCAGGTCTCGGCTATGGCTACACCTTC
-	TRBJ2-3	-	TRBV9	CASSVEGRSTDTQYF	TGTGCCAGCAGCGTAGAGGGGCGTAGCACAGATACGCAGTATTTT